The present T cell receptor beta chain was sequenced within a study of T cell responses to AZD1222 COVID-19 vaccine. Details on this clone: Its antigen remains unidentified.

Assay: immunoSEQ multiplex PCR; the TCRdb copy retains only in-frame clones and omits some. This table has tens of thousands of clones, approximately 80% appearing once. General study results and limits: Repertoires were obtained solely post-peak T cell response.

The sequenced sample was peripheral blood, obtained 28 days after the second AZD1222 dose. The TCR sequence derives from an adult who received the AZD1222 COVID-19 vaccine.

For the CDR3, the DNA is TGTGCCAGCAGGGACAGGGGGCAGAACGAGCAGTACTTC. Its translation: CASRDRGQNEQYF. The rearrangement links TRBV6-1 to TRBJ2-7; 11 positions match TRBD1. V lost 6 bases and J lost 5; bases outside the gene matches: 3. The length of the CDR3 is 13 residues. In germline, CDR1 is MNHNS, CDR2 SASEGT.